This TCR beta chain was identified in a study of T cells in Graves' hyperthyroidism and ophthalmopathy. Uncontrolled infection, other autoimmune disease, pregnancy or lactation led to exclusion. Per germline, CDR1 MDHEN and CDR2 SYDVKM. This CDR3 contains 12 residues. V was pared by 11 bases and J by 1 base, with 11 bases between. RNA transcripts were the template for amplifying TCR beta CDR3 regions. The TCR CDR3 was amplified in a first-round RT-PCR using the HTBI primer set. TCRdb recomputed calls from the multiplex PCR reads with MiXCR, one row per CDR3 protein. The sample has over 550,000 distinct CDR3 sequences, roughly 17% seen once.

The clonotype originates from a woman aged 18-29 years with Graves' hyperthyroidism. Material for sequencing was blood. The genes are TRBV28 and TRBJ1-1; D remains unclear. This chain's CDR3 is CASNSANTEAFF. CDR3 in DNA: TGTGCCTCCAACAGCGCGAACACTGAAGCTTTCTTT.